This entry features one T cell receptor (beta chain) sequence. The data were obtained in a study of blood T cell repertoires in COVID-19. Study information: Italy, Spain and the United States were the sources of the convalescent and acute COVID-19 samples. T cells, B-cell-depleted T cells, or PBMCs supplied cDNA or gDNA.

Germline V gene sequence: CDR1 SNHLY, CDR2 FYNNEI. The CDR3 length is 10 residues. Trimming left V 11 bases short and J 3 bases short, with 7 bases between. Study processing details: Nucleated cell number was recorded as an estimate derived from reference gene primer amplification. Sequenced by immunoSEQ multiplex PCR; TCRdb stores in-frame clones only, minus some. The V and J calls and clone size were taken over from that table, and D and trimming were inferred from the DNA. Here the sample spans about 140,000 clones, less than 80% being singletons. This TCR came from a woman older than 75 with active or convalescent COVID-19. The chain carries TRBV2 and TRBJ1-2; D not certain. The sample comprised peripheral blood. CDR3 residues: CAAGDYGYTF. In DNA form, the CDR3 reads TGTGCCGCGGGAGACTATGGCTACACCTTC.